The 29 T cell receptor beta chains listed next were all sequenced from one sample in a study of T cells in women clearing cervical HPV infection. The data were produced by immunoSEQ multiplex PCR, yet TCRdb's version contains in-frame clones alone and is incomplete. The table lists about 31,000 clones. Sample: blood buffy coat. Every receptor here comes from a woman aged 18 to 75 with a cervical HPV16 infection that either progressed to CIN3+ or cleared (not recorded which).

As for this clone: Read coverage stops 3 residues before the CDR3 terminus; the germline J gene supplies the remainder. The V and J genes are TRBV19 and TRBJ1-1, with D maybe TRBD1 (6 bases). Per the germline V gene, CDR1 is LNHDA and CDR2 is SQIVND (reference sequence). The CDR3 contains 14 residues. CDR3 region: CASSIVGAGGEAFF. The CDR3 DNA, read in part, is TGTGCCAGTAGTATCGTGGGGGCTGGGGGCGAG.

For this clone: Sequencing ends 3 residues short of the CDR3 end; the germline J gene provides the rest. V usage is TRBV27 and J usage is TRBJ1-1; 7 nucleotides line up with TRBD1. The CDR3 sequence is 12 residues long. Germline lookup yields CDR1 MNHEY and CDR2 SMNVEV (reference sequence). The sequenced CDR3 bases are TGTGCCAGCAGTCCCCACAGGGGTCGG. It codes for CASSPHRGR. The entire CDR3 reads CASSPHRGRAFF.

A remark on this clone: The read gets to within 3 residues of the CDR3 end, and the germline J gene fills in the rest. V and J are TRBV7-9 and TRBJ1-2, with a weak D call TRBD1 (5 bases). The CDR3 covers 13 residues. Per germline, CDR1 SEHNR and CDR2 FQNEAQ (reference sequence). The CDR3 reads CASSLPGINDYTF. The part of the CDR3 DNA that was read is TGTGCCAGCAGTCTCCCAGGGATCAATGAC. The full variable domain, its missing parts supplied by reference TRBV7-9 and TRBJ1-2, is DTGVSQNPRHKITKRGQNVTFRCDPISEHNRLYWYRQTLGQGPEFLTYFQNEAQLEKSRLLSDRFSAERPKGSFSTLEIQRTEQGDSAMYLCASSLPGINDYTFGSGTRLTVV.

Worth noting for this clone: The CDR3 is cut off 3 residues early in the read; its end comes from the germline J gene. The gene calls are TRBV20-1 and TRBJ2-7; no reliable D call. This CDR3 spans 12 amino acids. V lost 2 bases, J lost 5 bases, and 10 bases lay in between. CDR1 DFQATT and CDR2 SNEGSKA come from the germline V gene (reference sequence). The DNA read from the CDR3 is TGCAGTGCTAGACGCGATCGAAACGAG. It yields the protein CSARRDRNE. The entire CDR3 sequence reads CSARRDRNEQYF.

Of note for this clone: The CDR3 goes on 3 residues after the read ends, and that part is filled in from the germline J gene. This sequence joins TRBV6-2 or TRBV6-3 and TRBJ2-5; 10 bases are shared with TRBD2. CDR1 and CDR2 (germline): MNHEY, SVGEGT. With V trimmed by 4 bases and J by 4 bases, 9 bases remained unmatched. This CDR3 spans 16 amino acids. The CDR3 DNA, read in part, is TGTGCCAGCAGTTTCATAGCGGGGGGCGAGGGAGAGACC. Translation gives CASSFIAGGEGET. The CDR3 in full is CASSFIAGGEGETQYF.

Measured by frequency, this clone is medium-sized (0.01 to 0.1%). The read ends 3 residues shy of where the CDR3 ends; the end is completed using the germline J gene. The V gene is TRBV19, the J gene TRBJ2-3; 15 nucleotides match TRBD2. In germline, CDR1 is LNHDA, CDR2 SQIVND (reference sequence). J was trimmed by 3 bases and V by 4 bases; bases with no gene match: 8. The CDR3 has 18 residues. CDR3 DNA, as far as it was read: TGTGCCAGTAGTACTTACGCCGGACTAGCGGGGGGGACAGATACG. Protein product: CASSTYAGLAGGTDT. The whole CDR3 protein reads CASSTYAGLAGGTDTQYF.

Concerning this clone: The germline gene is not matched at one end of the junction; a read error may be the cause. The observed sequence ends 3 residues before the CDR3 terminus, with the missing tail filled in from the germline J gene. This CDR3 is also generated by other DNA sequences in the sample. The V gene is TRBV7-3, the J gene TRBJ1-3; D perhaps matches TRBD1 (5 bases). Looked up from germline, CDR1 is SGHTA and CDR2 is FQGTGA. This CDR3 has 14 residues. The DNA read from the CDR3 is TGTGCCAGCAGCCCTTCGACAGCTGGAAACACG. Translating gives CASSPSTAGNT. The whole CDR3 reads CASSPSTAGNTIYF.

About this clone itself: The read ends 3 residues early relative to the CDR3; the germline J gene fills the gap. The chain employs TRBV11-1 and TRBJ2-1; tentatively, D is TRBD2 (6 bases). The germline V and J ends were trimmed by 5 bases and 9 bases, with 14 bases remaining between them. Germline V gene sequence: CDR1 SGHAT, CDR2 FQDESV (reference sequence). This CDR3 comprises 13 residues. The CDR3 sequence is CASSVRDSREQFF. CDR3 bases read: TGTGCCAGCAGCGTCCGGGACTCCCGTGAG.

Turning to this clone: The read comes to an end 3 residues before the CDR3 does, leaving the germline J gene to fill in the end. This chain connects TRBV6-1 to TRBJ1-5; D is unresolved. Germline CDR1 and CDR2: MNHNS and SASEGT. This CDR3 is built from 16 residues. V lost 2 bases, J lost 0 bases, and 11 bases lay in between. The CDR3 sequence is CASSERSGSSNQPQHF. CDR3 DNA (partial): TGTGCCAGCAGTGAAAGGTCGGGGTCTAGCAATCAGCCC.

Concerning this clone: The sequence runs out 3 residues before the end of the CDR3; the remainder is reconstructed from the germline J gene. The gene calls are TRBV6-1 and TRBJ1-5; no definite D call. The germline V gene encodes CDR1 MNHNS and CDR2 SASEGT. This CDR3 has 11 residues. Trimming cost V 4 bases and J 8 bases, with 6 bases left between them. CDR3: CASSAQEPQHF. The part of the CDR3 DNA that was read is TGTGCCAGCAGTGCCCAGGAGCCC.

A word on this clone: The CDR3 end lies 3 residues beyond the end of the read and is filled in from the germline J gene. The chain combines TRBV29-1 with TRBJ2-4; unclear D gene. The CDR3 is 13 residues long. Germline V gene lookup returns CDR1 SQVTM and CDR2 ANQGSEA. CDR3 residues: CGAGAAAQNIQYF. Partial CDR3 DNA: TGCGGCGCCGGTGCGGCGGCCCAAAACATT. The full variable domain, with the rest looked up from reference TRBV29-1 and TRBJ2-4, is SAVISQKPSRDICQRGTSLTIQCQVDSQVTMMFWYRQQPGQSLTLIATANQGSEATYESGFVIDKFPISRPNLTFSTLTVSNMSPEDSSIYLCGAGAAAQNIQYFGAGTRLSVL.

This CDR3 reads CSAPFVRGISGNTIYF. CDR3 DNA, as far as it was read: TGCAGTGCTCCCTTCGTTCGGGGGATCTCTGGAAACACC. The V gene is TRBV20-1, the J gene TRBJ1-3; D may be TRBD1 (5 bases). The read gets to within 3 residues of the CDR3 end, and the germline J gene fills in the rest. The CDR3 extends over 16 amino acids. With 5 bases removed from V and 0 bases from J, the gap between germline ends came to 17 bases. CDR1 is DFQATT, CDR2 SNEGSKA, per germline (reference sequence).

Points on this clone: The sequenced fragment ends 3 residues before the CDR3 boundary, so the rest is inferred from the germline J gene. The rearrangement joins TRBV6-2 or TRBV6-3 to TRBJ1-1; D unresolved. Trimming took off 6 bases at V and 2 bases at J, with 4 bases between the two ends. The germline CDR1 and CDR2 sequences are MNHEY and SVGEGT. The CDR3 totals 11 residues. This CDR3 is CASSRNTEAFF. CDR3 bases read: TGTGCCAGCAGCCGTAACACTGAA.

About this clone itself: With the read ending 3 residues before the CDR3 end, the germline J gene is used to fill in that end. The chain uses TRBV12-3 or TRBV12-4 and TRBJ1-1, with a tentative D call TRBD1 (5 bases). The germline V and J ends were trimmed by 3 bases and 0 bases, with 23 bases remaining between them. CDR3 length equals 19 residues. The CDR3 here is CASSFRRDETGDMNTEAFF. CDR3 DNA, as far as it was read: TGTGCCAGCAGTTTTCGCAGGGATGAGACGGGGGATATGAACACTGAA.

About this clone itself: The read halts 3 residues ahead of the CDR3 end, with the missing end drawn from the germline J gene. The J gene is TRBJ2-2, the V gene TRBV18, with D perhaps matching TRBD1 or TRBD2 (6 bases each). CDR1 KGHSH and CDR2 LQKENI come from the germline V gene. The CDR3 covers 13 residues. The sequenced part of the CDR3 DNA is TGTGCCAGCTCACAGGGGGAGGATTCACCG. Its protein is CASSQGEDSP. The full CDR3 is CASSQGEDSPLFF.

Here the CDR3 reads CASSPTRGTGNEQFF. CDR3 DNA (partial): TGTGCCAGCAGCCCCACCCGGGGGACTGGCAATGAG. This chain connects TRBV7-7 to TRBJ2-1; TRBD2 is a possible D gene (6 bases). The CDR3 goes on 3 residues after the read ends, and that part is filled in from the germline J gene. V shed 5 bases and J shed 6 bases, with 17 bases lying between them. Germline-derived CDR1 and CDR2 are SSHAT and FNYEAQ (reference sequence). CDR3 length equals 15 residues.

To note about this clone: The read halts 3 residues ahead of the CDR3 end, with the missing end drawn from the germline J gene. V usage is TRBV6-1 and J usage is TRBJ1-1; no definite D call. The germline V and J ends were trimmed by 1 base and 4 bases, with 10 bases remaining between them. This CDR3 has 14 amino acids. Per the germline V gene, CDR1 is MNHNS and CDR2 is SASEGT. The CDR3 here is CASSEGPSGTEAFF. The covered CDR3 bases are TGTGCCAGCAGTGAAGGGCCCTCGGGCACTGAA.

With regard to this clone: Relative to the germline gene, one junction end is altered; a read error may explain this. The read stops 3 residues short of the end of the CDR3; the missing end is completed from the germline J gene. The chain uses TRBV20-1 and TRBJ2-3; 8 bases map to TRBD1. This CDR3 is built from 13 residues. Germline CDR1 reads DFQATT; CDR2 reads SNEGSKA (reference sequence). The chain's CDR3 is CSARTGGSETQYF. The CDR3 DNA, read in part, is TGCAGTGCTAGAACAGGGGGTTCAGAGACG.

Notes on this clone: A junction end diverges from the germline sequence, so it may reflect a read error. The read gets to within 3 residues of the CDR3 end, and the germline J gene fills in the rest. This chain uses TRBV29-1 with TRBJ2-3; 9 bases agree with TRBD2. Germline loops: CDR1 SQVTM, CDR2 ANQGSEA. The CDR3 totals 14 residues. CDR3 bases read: TGCAGCGTTGGGGCTAGCGGGACCACAGATGCG. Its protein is CSVGASGTTDA. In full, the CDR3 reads CSVGASGTTDAQYF.

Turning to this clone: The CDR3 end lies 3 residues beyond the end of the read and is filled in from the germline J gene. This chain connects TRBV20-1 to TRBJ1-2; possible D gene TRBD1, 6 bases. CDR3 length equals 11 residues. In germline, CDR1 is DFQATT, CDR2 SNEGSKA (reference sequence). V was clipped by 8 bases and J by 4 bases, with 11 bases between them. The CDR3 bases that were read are TGCAGTCGGGGAGGGGGCTATGGC. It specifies CSRGGGYG. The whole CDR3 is CSRGGGYGYTF.

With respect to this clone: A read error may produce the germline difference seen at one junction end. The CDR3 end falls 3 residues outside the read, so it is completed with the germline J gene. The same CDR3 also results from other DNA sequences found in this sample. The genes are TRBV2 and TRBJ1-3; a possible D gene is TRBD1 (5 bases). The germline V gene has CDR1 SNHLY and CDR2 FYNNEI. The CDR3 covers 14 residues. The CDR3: CASKERGSGNTIYF. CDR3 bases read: TGTGCCAGCAAGGAAAGGGGCAGTGGAAACACG.

The sequenced CDR3 bases are TGCAGTGCTAGGGGGGGAAGTAGCAATCAGCCC. This sequence encodes CSARGGSSNQP. The full CDR3 is CSARGGSSNQPQHF. This chain joins TRBV20-1 and TRBJ1-5; a possible D gene is TRBD1 (5 bases). The read halts 3 residues ahead of the CDR3 end, with the missing end drawn from the germline J gene. Germline V lookup: CDR1 DFQATT, CDR2 SNEGSKA (reference sequence). V was shortened by 3 bases and J by 0 bases, with 9 bases between the two germline ends. CDR3 length equals 14 residues.

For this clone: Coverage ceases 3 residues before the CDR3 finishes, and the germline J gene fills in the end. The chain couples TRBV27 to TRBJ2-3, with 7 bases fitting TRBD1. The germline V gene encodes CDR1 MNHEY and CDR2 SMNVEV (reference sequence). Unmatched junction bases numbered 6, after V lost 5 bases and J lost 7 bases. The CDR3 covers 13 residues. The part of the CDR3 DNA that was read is TGTGCCAGCAGTCCAGACAGGGTCAATACG. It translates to CASSPDRVNT. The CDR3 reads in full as CASSPDRVNTQYF.

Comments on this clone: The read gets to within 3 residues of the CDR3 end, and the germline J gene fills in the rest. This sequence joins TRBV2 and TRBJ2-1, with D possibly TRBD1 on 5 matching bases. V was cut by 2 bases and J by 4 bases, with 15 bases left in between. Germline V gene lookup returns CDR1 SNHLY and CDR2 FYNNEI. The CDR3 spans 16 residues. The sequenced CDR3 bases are TGTGCCAGCAGTGAACAGGGTGGTCGACGTTACAATGAG. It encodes CASSEQGGRRYNE. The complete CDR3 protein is CASSEQGGRRYNEQFF.

CDR3 sequence: CASSRGRKGGNQPQYF. CDR3 DNA, as far as it was read: TGTGCCAGCTCCAGGGGGCGAAAGGGAGGAAATCAGCCG. This chain links TRBV18 with TRBJ2-3; the match to TRBD1 covers 8 bases. The read falls 3 residues short of the CDR3 end, and the missing part is taken from the germline J gene. The CDR3 spans 16 residues. From germline, CDR1 is KGHSH and CDR2 LQKENI.

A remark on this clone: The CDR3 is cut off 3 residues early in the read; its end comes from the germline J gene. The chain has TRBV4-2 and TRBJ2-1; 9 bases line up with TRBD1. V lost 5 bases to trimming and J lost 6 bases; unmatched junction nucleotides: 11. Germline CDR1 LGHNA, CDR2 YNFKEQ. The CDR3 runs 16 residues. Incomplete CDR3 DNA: TGTGCCAGCAGCAAGTTACAGGGGGCCAGCGGCAATGAG. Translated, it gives CASSKLQGASGNE. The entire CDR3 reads CASSKLQGASGNEQFF.

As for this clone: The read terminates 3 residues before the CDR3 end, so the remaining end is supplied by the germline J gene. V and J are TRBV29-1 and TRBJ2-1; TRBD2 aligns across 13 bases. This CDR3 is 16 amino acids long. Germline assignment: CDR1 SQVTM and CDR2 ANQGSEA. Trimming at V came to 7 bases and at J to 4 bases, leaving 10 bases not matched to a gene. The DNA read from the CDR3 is TGCAGCGCCGTCCTGACTAGCGGGGGGATATACAATGAG. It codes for CSAVLTSGGIYNE. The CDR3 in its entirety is CSAVLTSGGIYNEQFF.

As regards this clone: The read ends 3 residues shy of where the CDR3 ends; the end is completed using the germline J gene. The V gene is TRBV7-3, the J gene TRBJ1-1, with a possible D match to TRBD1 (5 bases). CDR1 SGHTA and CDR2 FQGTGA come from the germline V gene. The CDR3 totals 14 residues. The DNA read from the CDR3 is TGTGCCAGCAGCCCAGGACAAGCCTATTACGAG. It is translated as CASSPGQAYYE. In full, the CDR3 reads CASSPGQAYYEAFF.

CDR3 amino acids: CASSAQGAGTNTEAFF. The part of the CDR3 DNA that was read is TGTGCCAGCTCAGCCCAGGGGGCAGGCACGAACACTGAA. J is TRBJ1-1 and V is TRBV18, with 8 bases matching TRBD1. The read stops 3 residues short of the end of the CDR3; the missing end is completed from the germline J gene. Germline assignment: CDR1 KGHSH and CDR2 LQKENI. CDR3 length: 16 amino acids. V shed 5 bases, J shed 1 base, and the junction held 9 bases outside the gene matches.